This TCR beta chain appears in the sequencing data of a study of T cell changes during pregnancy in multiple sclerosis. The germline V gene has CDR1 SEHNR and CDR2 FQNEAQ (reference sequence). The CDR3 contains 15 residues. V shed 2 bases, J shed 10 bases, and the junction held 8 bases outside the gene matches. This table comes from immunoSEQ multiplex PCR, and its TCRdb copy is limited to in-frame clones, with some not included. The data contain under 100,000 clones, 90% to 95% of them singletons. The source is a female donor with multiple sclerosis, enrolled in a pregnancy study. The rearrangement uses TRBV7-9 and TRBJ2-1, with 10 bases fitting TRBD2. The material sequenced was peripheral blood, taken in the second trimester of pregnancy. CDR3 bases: TGTGCCAGCAGCTTAATACAAGCGGGAGGGCGGGAGCAGTTCTTC. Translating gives CASSLIQAGGREQFF. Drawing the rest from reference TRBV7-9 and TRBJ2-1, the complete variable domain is DTGVSQNPRHKITKRGQNVTFRCDPISEHNRLYWYRQTLGQGPEFLTYFQNEAQLEKSRLLSDRFSAERPKGSFSTLEIQRTEQGDSAMYLCASSLIQAGGREQFFGPGTRLTVL.